A selection of T cell receptor beta chains follows, all from one sample in a study of radiotherapy plus CTLA-4 blockade in lung cancer. The protocol was immunoSEQ multiplex PCR, while the TCRdb copy is restricted to in-frame clones and leaves out a portion. The data hold fewer than 55,000 clones, with 75% to 80% observed a single time. Material: peripheral blood, obtained from a patient treated with radiotherapy plus ipilimumab. The receptors come from a human donor with non-small cell lung cancer whose response to radiotherapy plus ipilimumab could not be evaluated. The conserved cysteine and the conserved F or W are not part of the CDR3 here. Each record gives: J gene, CDR3 length, V gene, clone size, CDR3 protein. Size is omitted from some rows. Given values are once, few, many or a class for expanded clones.

>TRBJ2-7|12|TRBV5-1|NA
ASSLAWPPDEQY
>TRBJ2-7|14|TRBV7-3|NA
ASRTLPGQGTYEQY
>TRBJ2-2|13|TRBV4-3|NA
ASSQDWRGTGELF
>TRBJ1-5|13|TRBV5-5|few
ASSPTPGTNQPQH
>TRBJ2-1|13|TRBV7-3|NA
ASSYQGSSYNEQF
>TRBJ2-5|14|TRBV9|NA
ASSVWTSGDQETQY
>TRBJ1-1|12|TRBV5-4|NA
ASSFGQVNTEAF
>TRBJ2-2|13|TRBV28|NA
ASSEDRGNTGELF
>TRBJ1-3|13|TRBV28|NA
ASSSPGGSGNTIY
>TRBJ2-7|11|TRBV6-6|few
ASSYGQGGEQY
>TRBJ1-1|11|TRBV15|NA
ATSRESQGEAF
>TRBJ2-1|12|TRBV7-2|NA
ASSSTWTGGEQF
>TRBJ1-5|14|TRBV6-1|NA
ASGDVGGPSNQPQH
>TRBJ2-1|13|TRBV4-2|NA
ASKSERAVYNEQF
>TRBJ1-1|13|TRBV7-2|NA
ASSESGGGFMKAF
>TRBJ1-2|19|TRBV29-1|NA
SVVLFRPAQTRGHVKKGYT
>TRBJ2-2|13|TRBV7-6|NA
ASSLVGGVTGELF
>TRBJ1-5|13|TRBV15|NA
ATSSDKQGHQPQH
>TRBJ1-2|9|TRBV20-1|NA
SAGGFYGYT
>TRBJ2-7|12|TRBV19|few
ASSWGQTYERQY
>TRBJ2-3|11|TRBV5-1|once
ASSLAEVSSRY
>TRBJ2-5|13|TRBV19|NA
ASSISGRGIETQY
>TRBJ2-1|10|TRBV11-1|NA
ASSPGQNEQF
>TRBJ1-6|13|TRBV5-5|NA
ASSWAVSYNSPLH
>TRBJ1-3|18|TRBV5-1|NA
ASSRSASGGQLNSGNTIY
>TRBJ2-1|16|TRBV18|NA
ASSRTGTSGDLYNEQF
>TRBJ2-5|13|TRBV5-4|few
ALAYSGGGQETQY
>TRBJ1-4|12|TRBV29-1|NA
SAATDTTNEKLF
>TRBJ2-7|17|TRBV19|few
ASSIAGRGRVGSTYEQY
>TRBJ1-4|18|TRBV15|NA
ATRRLRLGQGTRANEKLF
>TRBJ1-2|14|TRBV4-3|NA
ASSQELRDRVYGYT
>TRBJ2-5|9|TRBV28|once
ASSLTRGQY
>TRBJ2-5|12|TRBV15|NA
ATSSRDTQETQY
>TRBJ2-1|13|TRBV19|medium-sized
ASSRTSSSYNEQF
>TRBJ1-5|14|TRBV30|NA
AWSRAFSGGYQPQH
>TRBJ2-7|11|TRBV11-2|NA
ASSPAPGYEQY
>TRBJ2-7|13|TRBV19|NA
ASSIGQGISYEQY
>TRBJ1-2|14|TRBV19|NA
ASSPKDRGLWYGYT
>TRBJ2-1|11|TRBV2|NA
ASSRSSYNEQF
>TRBJ2-1|13|TRBV19|NA
ASTPTGIGYNEQF
>TRBJ2-6|13|TRBV7-9|few
ASSTRGRGANVLT
>TRBJ1-1|17|TRBV5-4|few
ASRRWVLGQTLLNTEAF
>TRBJ1-1|14|TRBV5-1|NA
ASSLQGIRMNTEAF
>TRBJ2-7|12|TRBV9|NA
ASSLRTAGYEQY
>TRBJ2-3|12|TRBV6-6|NA
ASRHRDTTDTQY
>TRBJ2-1|11|TRBV29-1|NA
SVQKPFRNEQF
>TRBJ1-1|12|TRBV28|few
ASSLYRPGSEAF
>TRBJ1-6|12|TRBV7-3|NA
ASSLIGYNSPLH
>TRBJ2-1|13|TRBV9|once
ASSVVAASYNEQF